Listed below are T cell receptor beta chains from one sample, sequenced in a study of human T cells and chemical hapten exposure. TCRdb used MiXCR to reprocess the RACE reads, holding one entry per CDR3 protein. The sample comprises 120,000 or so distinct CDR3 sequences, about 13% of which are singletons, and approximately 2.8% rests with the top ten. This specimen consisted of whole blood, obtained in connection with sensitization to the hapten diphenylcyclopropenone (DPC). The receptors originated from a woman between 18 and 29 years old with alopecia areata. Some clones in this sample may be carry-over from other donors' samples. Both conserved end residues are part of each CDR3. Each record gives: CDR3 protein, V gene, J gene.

CDR3aa: CASSFARDNYGYTF; v_gene: TRBV28; j_gene: TRBJ1-2
CDR3aa: CASSEGLTSSYEQYF; v_gene: TRBV2; j_gene: TRBJ2-7
CDR3aa: CSAQDSPNQPQHF; v_gene: TRBV20-1; j_gene: TRBJ1-5
CDR3aa: CASSSVRGKYDTGELFF; v_gene: TRBV7-6; j_gene: TRBJ2-2
CDR3aa: CASNSFRDRGRNTEAFF; v_gene: TRBV6-5; j_gene: TRBJ1-1
CDR3aa: CSVVLGRGEQFF; v_gene: TRBV29-1; j_gene: TRBJ2-1
CDR3aa: CASSFTGTRAYNEQFF; v_gene: TRBV6-5; j_gene: TRBJ2-1
CDR3aa: CSATSPARGTYNSPLHF; v_gene: TRBV20-1; j_gene: TRBJ1-6
CDR3aa: CASSFTAVVTEAFF; v_gene: TRBV27; j_gene: TRBJ1-1
CDR3aa: CASSPGRGGETQYF; v_gene: TRBV19; j_gene: TRBJ2-5
CDR3aa: CASSQGTGSDFYTF; v_gene: TRBV4-3; j_gene: TRBJ1-2
CDR3aa: CASSQPGETQYF; v_gene: TRBV3-1; j_gene: TRBJ2-5
CDR3aa: CASSPGRGKETQYF; v_gene: TRBV4-3; j_gene: TRBJ2-5
CDR3aa: CVSSTVGFSNQPQHF; v_gene: TRBV12-3/TRBV12-4; j_gene: TRBJ1-5
CDR3aa: CASSLKETDTQYF; v_gene: TRBV7-9; j_gene: TRBJ2-3
CDR3aa: CASSREDREQETQYF; v_gene: TRBV7-2; j_gene: TRBJ2-5
CDR3aa: CASSALDLGPDTQYF; v_gene: TRBV7-6; j_gene: TRBJ2-3
CDR3aa: CASTPGGPYNEQFF; v_gene: TRBV12-3/TRBV12-4; j_gene: TRBJ2-1
CDR3aa: CASSPQGAEAFF; v_gene: TRBV18; j_gene: TRBJ1-1
CDR3aa: CSGTPNTEAFF; v_gene: TRBV20-1; j_gene: TRBJ1-1
CDR3aa: CSAPDGGGYETQYF; v_gene: TRBV20-1; j_gene: TRBJ2-5
CDR3aa: CASSHSGVTGELFF; v_gene: TRBV3-1; j_gene: TRBJ2-2
CDR3aa: CASSLVPFIDEQYF; v_gene: TRBV5-1; j_gene: TRBJ2-7
CDR3aa: CASSFTPLWNTGELFF; v_gene: TRBV7-2; j_gene: TRBJ2-2
CDR3aa: CSAIGTAFSTF; v_gene: TRBV20-1; j_gene: TRBJ1-2
CDR3aa: CSARGLEGAFF; v_gene: TRBV20-1; j_gene: TRBJ1-1
CDR3aa: CASSFRASGDNEQFF; v_gene: TRBV5-1; j_gene: TRBJ2-1
CDR3aa: CASSPSRGPQETQYF; v_gene: TRBV27; j_gene: TRBJ2-5
CDR3aa: CASSVNRGYNEQFF; v_gene: TRBV2; j_gene: TRBJ2-1
CDR3aa: CASSAYENYGYTF; v_gene: TRBV9; j_gene: TRBJ1-2
CDR3aa: CSVDPTGGYGYTF; v_gene: TRBV29-1; j_gene: TRBJ1-2
CDR3aa: CASIEGGQRNEQFF; v_gene: TRBV28; j_gene: TRBJ2-1
CDR3aa: CASSSFRDVNTEAFF; v_gene: TRBV7-6; j_gene: TRBJ1-1